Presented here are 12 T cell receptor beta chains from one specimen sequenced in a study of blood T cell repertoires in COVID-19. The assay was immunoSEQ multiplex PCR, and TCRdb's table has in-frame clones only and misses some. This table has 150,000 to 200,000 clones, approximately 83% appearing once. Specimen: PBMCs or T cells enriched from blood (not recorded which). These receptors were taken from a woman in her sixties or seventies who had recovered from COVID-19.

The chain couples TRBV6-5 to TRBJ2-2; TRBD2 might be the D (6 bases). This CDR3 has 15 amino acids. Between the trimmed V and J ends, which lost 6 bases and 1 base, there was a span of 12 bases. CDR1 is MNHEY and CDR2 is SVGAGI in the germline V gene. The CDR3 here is CASSPVSGNTGELFF. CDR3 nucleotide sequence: TGTGCCAGCAGCCCGGTTAGCGGGAACACCGGGGAGCTGTTTTTT.

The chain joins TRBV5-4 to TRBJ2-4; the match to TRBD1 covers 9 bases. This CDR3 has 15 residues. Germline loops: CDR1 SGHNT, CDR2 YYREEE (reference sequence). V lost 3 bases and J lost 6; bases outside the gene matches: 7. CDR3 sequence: CASSSGTGTVNIQYF. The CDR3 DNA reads TGTGCCAGCAGCTCCGGGACAGGGACTGTAAACATTCAGTACTTC.

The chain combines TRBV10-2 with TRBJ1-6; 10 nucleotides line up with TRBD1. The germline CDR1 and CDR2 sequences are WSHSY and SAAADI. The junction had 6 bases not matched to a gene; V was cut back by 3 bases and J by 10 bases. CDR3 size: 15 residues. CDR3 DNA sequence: TGCGCCAGCAGTGACCCCGGGACAGGGGCGTCACCCCTCCACTTT. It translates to CASSDPGTGASPLHF.

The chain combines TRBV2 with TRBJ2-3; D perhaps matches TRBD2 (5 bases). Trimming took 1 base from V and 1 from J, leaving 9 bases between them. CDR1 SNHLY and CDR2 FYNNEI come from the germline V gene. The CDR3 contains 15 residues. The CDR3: CASSEDLAGTDTQYF. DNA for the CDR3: TGTGCCAGCAGTGAAGATCTAGCCGGCACAGATACGCAGTATTTT.

The CDR3 loop reads CASSRDGLAASYNEQFF. The CDR3 DNA is TGTGCCAGCAGTAGAGATGGACTAGCGGCCTCCTACAATGAGCAGTTCTTC. The rearrangement links TRBV11-2 to TRBJ2-1; the match to TRBD2 covers 10 bases. The germline gives CDR1 SGHAT, CDR2 FQNNGV. CDR3 size: 17 residues. The V segment lost 6 bases and the J segment 0 bases; nucleotides outside the gene matches: 8.

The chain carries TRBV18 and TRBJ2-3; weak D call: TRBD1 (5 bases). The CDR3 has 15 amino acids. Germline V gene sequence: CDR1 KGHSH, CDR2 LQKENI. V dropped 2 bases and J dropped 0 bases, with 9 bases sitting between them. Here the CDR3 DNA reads TGTGCCAGCTCACCAAAAACAGGAAGCACAGATACGCAGTATTTT. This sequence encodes CASSPKTGSTDTQYF.

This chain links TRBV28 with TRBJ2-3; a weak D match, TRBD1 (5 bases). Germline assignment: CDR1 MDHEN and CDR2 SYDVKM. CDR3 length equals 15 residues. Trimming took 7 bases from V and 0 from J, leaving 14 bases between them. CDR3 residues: CASTEDNHSTDTQYF. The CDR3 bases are TGTGCCAGCACCGAGGACAACCACAGCACAGATACGCAGTATTTT.

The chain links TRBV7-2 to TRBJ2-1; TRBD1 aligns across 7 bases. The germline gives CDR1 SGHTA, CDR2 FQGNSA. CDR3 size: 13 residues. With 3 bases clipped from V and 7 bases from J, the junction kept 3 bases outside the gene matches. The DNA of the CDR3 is TGTGCCAGCAGCTTTGACAGGGAAAATGAGCAGTTCTTC. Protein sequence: CASSFDRENEQFF.

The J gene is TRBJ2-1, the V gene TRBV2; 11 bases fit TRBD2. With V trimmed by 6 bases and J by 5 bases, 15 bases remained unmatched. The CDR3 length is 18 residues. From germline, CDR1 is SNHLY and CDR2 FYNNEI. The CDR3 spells CASSAPTSGGFSNNEQFF. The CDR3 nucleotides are TGTGCCAGCAGCGCCCCAACTAGCGGGGGATTTAGTAACAATGAGCAGTTCTTC.

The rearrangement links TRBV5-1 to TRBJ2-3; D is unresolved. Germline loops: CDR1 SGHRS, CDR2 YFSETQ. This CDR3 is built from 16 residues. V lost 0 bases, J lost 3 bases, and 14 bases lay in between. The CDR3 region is CASSLEAAGATDTQYF. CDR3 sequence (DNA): TGCGCCAGCAGCTTGGAGGCGGCCGGCGCAACAGATACGCAGTATTTT.

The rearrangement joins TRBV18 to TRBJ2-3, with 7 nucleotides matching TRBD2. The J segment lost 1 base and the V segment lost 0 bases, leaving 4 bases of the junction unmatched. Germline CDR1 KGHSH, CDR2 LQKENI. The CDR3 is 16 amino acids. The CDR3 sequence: CASSPPTGGGTDTQYF. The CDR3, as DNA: TGTGCCAGCTCACCACCTACGGGAGGTGGCACAGATACGCAGTATTTT. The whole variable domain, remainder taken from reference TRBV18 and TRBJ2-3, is NAGVMQNPRHLVRRRGQEARLRCSPMKGHSHVYWYRQLPEEGLKFMVYLQKENIIDESGMPKERFSAEFPKEGPSILRIQQVVRGDSAAYFCASSPPTGGGTDTQYFGPGTRLTVL.

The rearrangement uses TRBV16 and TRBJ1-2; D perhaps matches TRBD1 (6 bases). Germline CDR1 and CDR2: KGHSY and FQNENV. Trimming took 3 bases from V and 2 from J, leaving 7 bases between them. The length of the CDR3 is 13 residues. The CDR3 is CASSQTGNYGYTF. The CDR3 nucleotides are TGTGCCAGCAGCCAGACAGGCAACTATGGCTACACCTTC.